The 23 T cell receptor beta chains reported below all come from one sample, sequenced in a study of chemoradiotherapy in HPV16-positive cancers. TCRdb's copy holds only in-frame clones and misses some; the assay was immunoSEQ multiplex PCR. This table has about 25,000 clones, approximately 95% appearing once. Sampling took place from a patient who underwent chemoradiotherapy. These receptors were collected from a human donor with HPV-associated anogenital cancer.

This clone has only one observation. The germline gene is not matched at one end of the junction; a read error may be the cause. This chain joins TRBV7-2 and TRBJ2-2; no clear D. Germline assignment: CDR1 SGHTA and CDR2 FQGNSA. The CDR3 length is 14 residues. The CDR3 loop is CASRLDKNTGELFF. In nucleotides, the CDR3 is TGTGCCAGCAGATTAGATAAGAACACCGGGGAGCTGTTTTTT.

The rearrangement uses TRBV5-1 and TRBJ2-2; D unresolved. Germline lookup yields CDR1 SGHRS and CDR2 YFSETQ. The CDR3 contains 15 residues. Trimming cost V 4 bases and J 4 bases, with 14 bases left between them. Written as DNA, the CDR3 is TGCGCCAGCAGCCCCCAGGATACTGCCACCGGGGAGCTGTTTTTT. Translation gives CASSPQDTATGELFF.

The chain links TRBV10-3 to TRBJ1-3; no clear D gene. The CDR3 sequence is 16 residues long. Germline CDR1 is ENHRY and CDR2 is SYGVKD. V shed 4 bases and J shed 1 base, with 14 bases lying between them. DNA for the CDR3: TGTGCCATCAGTGGTAGCTCAGCCGCTTCTGGAAACACCATATATTTT. Residues: CAISGSSAASGNTIYF.

This chain uses TRBV7-8 with TRBJ2-5, with TRBD1 identical over 9 bases. The germline V gene has CDR1 SGHVS and CDR2 FQNEAQ. The CDR3 extends over 15 amino acids. With V trimmed by 3 bases and J by 5 bases, 7 bases remained unmatched. This chain's CDR3 is CASSLVGTGKETQYF. The CDR3 DNA reads as TGTGCCAGCAGCTTGGTTGGGACAGGGAAGGAGACCCAGTACTTC. Looking up the rest from reference TRBV7-8 and TRBJ2-5 gives the full variable domain: GAGVSQSPRYKVAKRGQDVALRCDPISGHVSLFWYQQALGQGPEFLTYFQNEAQLDKSGLPSDRFFAERPEGSVSTLKIQRTQQEDSAVYLCASSLVGTGKETQYFGPGTRLLVL.

CDR3 DNA: TGCGCCAGCAGCGGCGCTGACACGTTTGAGCAGTACTTC. Translation: CASSGADTFEQYF. This chain uses TRBV5-1 with TRBJ2-7; no firm D call. From germline, CDR1 is SGHRS and CDR2 YFSETQ. V lost 4 bases and J lost 7, with 15 bases in between. The CDR3 consists of 13 residues.

The chain has TRBV7-9 and TRBJ1-6; TRBD1 might be the D (6 bases). The germline V gene has CDR1 SEHNR and CDR2 FQNEAQ (reference sequence). Trimming pared 4 bases from V and 0 bases from J, leaving 13 bases between. This CDR3 has 17 amino acids. This CDR3 reads CASSSGTDSSYNSPLHF. DNA of the CDR3: TGTGCCAGCAGCTCTGGAACGGACAGCTCCTATAATTCACCCCTCCACTTT.

The chain is built from TRBV4-3 and TRBJ1-2, with 7 bases identical to TRBD1. The CDR3 loop spans 14 amino acids. Germline CDR1 is LGHNA and CDR2 is YSLEER. After removal of 4 bases from V and 1 base from J, the junction contained 3 bases not matched to a gene. This chain's CDR3 is CASSPRQGNYGYTF. In DNA form, the CDR3 reads TGCGCCAGCAGCCCCCGACAGGGTAACTATGGCTACACCTTC.

This chain uses TRBV5-1 with TRBJ1-1, with TRBD1 matching 8 bases. Germline-derived CDR1 and CDR2 are SGHRS and YFSETQ. V dropped 3 bases and J dropped 1; count of bases not matched to a gene: 5. The CDR3 spans 15 residues. The CDR3: CASSSGTGSNTEAFF. In DNA form, the CDR3 reads TGCGCCAGCAGCTCAGGGACAGGTTCGAACACTGAAGCTTTCTTT. Drawing the rest from reference TRBV5-1 and TRBJ1-1, the complete variable domain is KAGVTQTPRYLIKTRGQQVTLSCSPISGHRSVSWYQQTPGQGLQFLFEYFSETQRNKGNFPGRFSGRQFSNSRSEMNVSTLELGDSALYLCASSSGTGSNTEAFFGQGTRLTVV.

This chain joins TRBV10-2 and TRBJ2-1; D may correspond to TRBD1 or TRBD2 (5 bases each). The V gene's germline CDR1 is WSHSY and CDR2 SAAADI. This CDR3 is 13 amino acids long. Trimming removed 8 bases from V and 14 bases from J, with 22 bases in between. The CDR3 here is CASGTTVGLLEFF. CDR3 nucleotides: TGCGCCAGCGGGACCACGGTGGGGCTGTTAGAGTTCTTC.

The rearrangement links TRBV7-2 to TRBJ2-7; 7 bases fit TRBD1. V lost 4 bases to trimming and J lost 1 base; unmatched junction nucleotides: 1. Germline-derived CDR1 and CDR2 are SGHTA and FQGNSA. The CDR3 covers 13 residues. The CDR3 nucleotides are TGTGCCAGCAGCTCACAGGGGTCCTACGAGCAGTACTTC. The encoded protein is CASSSQGSYEQYF.

This clone was seen only once. The genes are TRBV2 and TRBJ2-7, with 10 bases fitting TRBD1. This CDR3 is built from 13 residues. V was pared by 4 bases and J by 5 bases, with 2 bases of the junction left unmatched. The germline gives CDR1 SNHLY, CDR2 FYNNEI. The CDR3 sequence: CASSAGQGHEQYF. As DNA, the CDR3 is TGTGCCAGCAGTGCGGGACAGGGGCACGAGCAGTACTTC.

This clone was found once. The chain couples TRBV6-5 to TRBJ1-2; maybe TRBD1 (5 bases). CDR1 is MNHEY and CDR2 is SVGAGI in the germline V gene. The CDR3 has 15 residues. The V end was cut by 0 bases, the J end by 1 base, with 9 bases between. The CDR3 spells CASSYSAGNNYGYTF. The CDR3 nucleotides read TGTGCCAGCAGTTACTCGGCAGGGAATAACTATGGCTACACCTTC.

The chain recombines TRBV11-1 with TRBJ2-7; 9 nucleotides match TRBD1. Losses at the gene ends were 3 bases for V and 5 bases for J; bases not matched to a gene: 5. This CDR3 contains 14 residues. The germline V gene has CDR1 SGHAT and CDR2 FQDESV (reference sequence). The CDR3 nucleotides read TGTGCCAGCAGCTTCACGGGACAGGGCCACGAGCAGTACTTC. This encodes CASSFTGQGHEQYF.

The chain combines TRBV7-6 with TRBJ1-1, with a tentative D call TRBD1 (5 bases). V lost 5 bases and J 1 base, leaving 11 bases between the germline ends. Germline assignment: CDR1 SGHVS and CDR2 FNYEAQ. The CDR3 runs 14 residues. This CDR3 reads CASSTGLQNTEAFF. The DNA for the CDR3 is TGTGCCAGCAGCACGGGACTCCAGAACACTGAAGCTTTCTTT.

The genes are TRBV12-5 and TRBJ2-1; 7 positions match TRBD1. Germline assignment: CDR1 LGHNT and CDR2 FRNRAP. V shed 3 bases, J shed 0 bases, and the junction held 2 bases outside the gene matches. The CDR3 has 15 amino acids. The CDR3 protein is CASGLGGSSYNEQFF. In nucleotides, the CDR3 is TGTGCTAGTGGTTTAGGGGGCAGCTCCTACAATGAGCAGTTCTTC.

V is TRBV2 and J is TRBJ2-7; D is undetermined. Trimming shortened V by 4 bases and J by 5 bases, and 12 bases separated the two germline ends. Germline V gene lookup returns CDR1 SNHLY and CDR2 FYNNEI. The CDR3 totals 13 residues. The chain's CDR3 is CASSVNALNEQYF. CDR3 sequence (DNA): TGTGCCAGCAGTGTCAATGCCTTGAACGAGCAGTACTTC. Full variable domain (outside the CDR3, taken from reference TRBV2 and TRBJ2-7): EPEVTQTPSHQVTQMGQEVILRCVPISNHLYFYWYRQILGQKVEFLVSFYNNEISEKSEIFDDQFSVERPDGSNFTLKIRSTKLEDSAMYFCASSVNALNEQYFGPGTRLTVT.

The CDR3 loop reads CASSGESVPSYEQYF. The CDR3 DNA follows: TGTGCCAGCAGTGGAGAATCTGTACCATCCTACGAGCAGTACTTC. The J gene is TRBJ2-7, the V gene TRBV6-1; D is unclear. This CDR3 is 15 amino acids long. V gave up 4 bases and J gave up 1 base, with 14 bases separating them. Looked up from germline, CDR1 is MNHNS and CDR2 is SASEGT.

The rearrangement joins TRBV4-1 to TRBJ2-7, with TRBD1 matching over 8 bases. CDR1 and CDR2 (germline): MGHRA, YSYEKL. This CDR3 spans 14 amino acids. Unmatched junction bases numbered 8, after V lost 6 bases and J lost 4 bases. The CDR3 loop reads CASSSGTGGYEQYF. As DNA, the CDR3 is TGCGCCAGCAGTTCCGGGACAGGAGGGTACGAGCAGTACTTC.

CDR3 sequence reads: CASSPRDTHSYEQYF. The DNA for the CDR3 is TGTGCCAGCAGTCCCCGGGACACCCATTCCTACGAGCAGTACTTC. The rearrangement links TRBV28 to TRBJ2-7; TRBD1 might be the D (6 bases). The CDR3 consists of 15 residues. V shed 5 bases and J shed 1 base, with 15 bases lying between them. CDR1 is MDHEN and CDR2 is SYDVKM in the germline V gene.

This clone has just one count. The J gene is TRBJ1-4, the V gene TRBV5-1, with D perhaps matching TRBD1 (5 bases). Germline V gene data show CDR1 as SGHRS and CDR2 as YFSETQ. CDR3 length: 14 residues. Trimming left V 0 bases short and J 6 bases short, with 9 bases between. The DNA of the CDR3 is TGCGCCAGCAGCTTGGAAGGGGTAGATGAAAAACTGTTTTTT. As protein: CASSLEGVDEKLFF.

The V gene is TRBV11-2, the J gene TRBJ1-2; a weak D match, TRBD1 (6 bases). The V gene's germline CDR1 is SGHAT and CDR2 FQNNGV. V gave up 8 bases and J gave up 3 bases, with 16 bases separating them. This CDR3 contains 14 residues. Here the CDR3 reads CASGKGDGYYGYTF. The DNA for the CDR3 is TGTGCCAGCGGAAAGGGGGATGGTTACTATGGCTACACCTTC.

The chain joins TRBV7-8 to TRBJ1-1; D uncertain. The CDR3 spans 15 residues. V lost 5 bases and J lost 0, with 13 bases in between. Germline assignment: CDR1 SGHVS and CDR2 FQNEAQ. The CDR3 region has the DNA TGTGCCAGCAGCCCCGGTTCAAGGGTGAACACTGAAGCTTTCTTT. This sequence encodes CASSPGSRVNTEAFF.

The chain carries TRBV28 and TRBJ2-5, with unresolved D. The CDR3 runs 16 residues. V was cut by 5 bases and J by 5 bases, with 21 bases left in between. The germline gives CDR1 MDHEN, CDR2 SYDVKM. The CDR3 DNA reads as TGTGCCAGCAGTCAAACCGACTTAAAAGGTCAGGAGACCCAGTACTTC. Translation: CASSQTDLKGQETQYF.